The subject of this entry is one TCR beta chain. Germline V gene sequence: CDR1 MNHEY, CDR2 SMNVEV (reference sequence). CDR3 length equals 14 residues. V was trimmed by 6 bases and J by 8 bases, leaving 19 bases between them. 5'RACE template switching produced TCR cDNA carrying a universal primer site and UMIs. TCRdb reanalysed the 5' RACE reads using MiXCR and keeps one entry per CDR3 protein. The sample includes hundreds of thousands of distinct CDR3 sequences, approximately 12% of them seen just once. The data are from a study of T cells after yellow fever vaccination. The source material was PBMCs, sampled on the day of the yellow fever booster vaccination. This receptor was taken from a man aged 30-40 years who received the YFV17D yellow fever vaccine. This rearrangement joins TRBV27 to TRBJ1-2; no clear D. DNA for the CDR3: TGTGCCAGCAGCGCCCGAATTGGCTCGAGAGGCTACACCTTC. Amino acids: CASSARIGSRGYTF.